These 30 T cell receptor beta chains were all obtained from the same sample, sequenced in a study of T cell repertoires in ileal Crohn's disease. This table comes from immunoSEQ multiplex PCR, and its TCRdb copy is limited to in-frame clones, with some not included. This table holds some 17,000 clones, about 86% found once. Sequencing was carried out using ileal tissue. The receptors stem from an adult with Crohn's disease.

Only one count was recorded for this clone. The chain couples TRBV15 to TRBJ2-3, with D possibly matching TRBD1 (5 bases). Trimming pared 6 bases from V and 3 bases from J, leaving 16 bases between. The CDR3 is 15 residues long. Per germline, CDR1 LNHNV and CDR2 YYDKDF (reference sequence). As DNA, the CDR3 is TGTGCCACCAGTCGGTGGGGCGGTACAACAGATACGCAGTATTTT. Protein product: CATSRWGGTTDTQYF.

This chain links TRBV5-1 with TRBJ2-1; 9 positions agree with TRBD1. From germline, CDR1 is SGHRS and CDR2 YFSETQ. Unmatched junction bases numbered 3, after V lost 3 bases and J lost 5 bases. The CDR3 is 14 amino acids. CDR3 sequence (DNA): TGCGCCAGCAGCTCGGACAGGGGAAACAATGAGCAGTTCTTC. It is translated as CASSSDRGNNEQFF.

In nucleotides, the CDR3 is TGTGCCAGCAGTGACTGGAGGACAGGGGAGCAGTTCTTC. This sequence encodes CASSDWRTGEQFF. The chain has TRBV2 and TRBJ2-1, with TRBD1 identical over 8 bases. The CDR3 spans 13 residues. J lost 10 bases, V lost 3 bases, and 5 bases had no gene match. The germline V gene encodes CDR1 SNHLY and CDR2 FYNNEI.

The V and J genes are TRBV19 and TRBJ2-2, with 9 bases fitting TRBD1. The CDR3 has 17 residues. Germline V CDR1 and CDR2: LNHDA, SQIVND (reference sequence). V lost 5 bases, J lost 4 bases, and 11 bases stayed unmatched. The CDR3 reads CASSSRPDRGGTGELFF. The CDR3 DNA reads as TGTGCCAGTAGTTCCCGCCCTGACAGGGGGGGCACCGGGGAGCTGTTTTTT.

This CDR3 reads CASSVNHRGDQPQHF. In nucleotides, the CDR3 is TGTGCCAGCTCAGTTAACCACAGGGGGGATCAGCCCCAGCATTTT. The chain employs TRBV18 and TRBJ1-5; 8 bases are shared with TRBD1. CDR1 is KGHSH, CDR2 LQKENI, per germline. The CDR3 has 15 residues. Trimming cost V 5 bases and J 5 bases; bases outside gene matches: 8.

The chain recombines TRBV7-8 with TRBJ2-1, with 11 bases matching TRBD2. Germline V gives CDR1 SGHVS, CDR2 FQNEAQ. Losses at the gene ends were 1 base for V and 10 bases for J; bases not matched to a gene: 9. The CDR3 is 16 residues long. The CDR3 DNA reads TGTGCCAGCAGCTTAGAACTAGCGGGAGACCACAGGGAGCAGTTCTTC. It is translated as CASSLELAGDHREQFF.

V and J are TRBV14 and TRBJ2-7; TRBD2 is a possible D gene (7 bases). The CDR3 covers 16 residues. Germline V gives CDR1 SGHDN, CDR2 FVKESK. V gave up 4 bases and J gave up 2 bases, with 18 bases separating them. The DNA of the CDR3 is TGTGCCAGCAGCCCCCCTATAGGGGGGGTCCCCTACGAGCAGTACTTC. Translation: CASSPPIGGVPYEQYF.

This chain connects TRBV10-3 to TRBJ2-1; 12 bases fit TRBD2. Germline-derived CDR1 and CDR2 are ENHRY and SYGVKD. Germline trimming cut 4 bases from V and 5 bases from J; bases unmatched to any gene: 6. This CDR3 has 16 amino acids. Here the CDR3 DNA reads TGTGCCATCAGTGCTTGGACTAGCGGGGTTAACAATGAGCAGTTCTTC. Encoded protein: CAISAWTSGVNNEQFF.

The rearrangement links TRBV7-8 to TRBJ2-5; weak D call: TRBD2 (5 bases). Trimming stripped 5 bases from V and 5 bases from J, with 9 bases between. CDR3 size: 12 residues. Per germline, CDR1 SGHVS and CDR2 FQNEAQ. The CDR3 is CASSLGVETQYF. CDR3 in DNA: TGTGCCAGCAGCCTGGGAGTGGAGACCCAGTACTTC.

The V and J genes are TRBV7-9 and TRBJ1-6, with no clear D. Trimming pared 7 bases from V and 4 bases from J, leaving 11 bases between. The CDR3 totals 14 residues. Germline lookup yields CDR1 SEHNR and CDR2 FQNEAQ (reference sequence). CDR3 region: CASTPPGYNSPLHF. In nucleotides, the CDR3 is TGTGCCAGCACCCCCCCGGGTTATAATTCACCCCTCCACTTT.

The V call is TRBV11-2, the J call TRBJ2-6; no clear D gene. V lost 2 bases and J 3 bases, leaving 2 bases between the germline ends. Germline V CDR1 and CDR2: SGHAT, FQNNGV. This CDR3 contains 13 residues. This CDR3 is CASSLYGANVLTF. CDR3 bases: TGTGCCAGCAGCTTATATGGGGCCAACGTCCTGACTTTC.

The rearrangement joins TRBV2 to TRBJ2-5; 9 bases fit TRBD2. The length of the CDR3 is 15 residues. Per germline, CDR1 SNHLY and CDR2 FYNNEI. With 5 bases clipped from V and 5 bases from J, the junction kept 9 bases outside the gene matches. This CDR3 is CASSPGLAFGETQYF. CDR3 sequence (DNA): TGTGCCAGCAGTCCTGGACTAGCGTTTGGCGAGACCCAGTACTTC.

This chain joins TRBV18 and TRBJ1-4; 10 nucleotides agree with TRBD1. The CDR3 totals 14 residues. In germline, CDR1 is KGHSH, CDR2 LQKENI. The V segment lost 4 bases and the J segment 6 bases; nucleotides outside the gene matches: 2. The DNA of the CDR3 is TGTGCCAGCTCACGACAGGGGGCGGATGAAAAACTGTTTTTT. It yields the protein CASSRQGADEKLFF.

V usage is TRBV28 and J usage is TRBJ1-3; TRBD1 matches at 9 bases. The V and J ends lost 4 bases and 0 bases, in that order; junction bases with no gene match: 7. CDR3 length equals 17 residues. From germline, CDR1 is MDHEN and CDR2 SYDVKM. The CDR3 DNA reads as TGTGCCAGCAGTTCAACAGGACAGGGGAGCTCTGGAAACACCATATATTTT. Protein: CASSSTGQGSSGNTIYF.

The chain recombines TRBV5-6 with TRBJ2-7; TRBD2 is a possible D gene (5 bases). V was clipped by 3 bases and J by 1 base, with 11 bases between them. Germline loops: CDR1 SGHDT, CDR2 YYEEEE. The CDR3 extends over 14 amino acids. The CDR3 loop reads CASSWTLASYEQYF. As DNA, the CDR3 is TGTGCCAGCAGCTGGACTCTAGCATCCTACGAGCAGTACTTC.

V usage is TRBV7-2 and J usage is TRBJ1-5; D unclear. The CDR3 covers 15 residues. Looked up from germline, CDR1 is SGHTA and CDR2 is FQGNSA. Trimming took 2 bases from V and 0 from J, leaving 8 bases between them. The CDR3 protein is CASSLRRGSNQPQHF. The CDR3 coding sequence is TGTGCCAGCAGCTTACGTCGGGGTAGCAATCAGCCCCAGCATTTT.

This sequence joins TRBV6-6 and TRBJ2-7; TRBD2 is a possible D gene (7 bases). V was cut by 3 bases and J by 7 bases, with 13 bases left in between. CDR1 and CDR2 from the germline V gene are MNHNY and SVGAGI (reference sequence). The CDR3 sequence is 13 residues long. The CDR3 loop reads CASSYHGGREQYF. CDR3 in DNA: TGTGCCAGCAGTTATCACGGGGGGCGAGAGCAGTACTTC.

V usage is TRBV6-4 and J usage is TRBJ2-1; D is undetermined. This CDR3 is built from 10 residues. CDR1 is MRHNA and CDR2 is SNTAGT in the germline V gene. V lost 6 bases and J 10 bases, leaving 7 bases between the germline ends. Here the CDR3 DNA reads TGTGCCAGCAGCCTCAGGGAGCAGTTCTTC. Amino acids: CASSLREQFF.

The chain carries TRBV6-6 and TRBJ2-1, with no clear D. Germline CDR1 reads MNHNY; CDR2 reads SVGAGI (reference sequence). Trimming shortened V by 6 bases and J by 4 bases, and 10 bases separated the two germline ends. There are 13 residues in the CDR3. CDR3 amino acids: CASSLRGYNEQFF. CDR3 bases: TGTGCCAGCAGCCTCCGCGGTTACAATGAGCAGTTCTTC.

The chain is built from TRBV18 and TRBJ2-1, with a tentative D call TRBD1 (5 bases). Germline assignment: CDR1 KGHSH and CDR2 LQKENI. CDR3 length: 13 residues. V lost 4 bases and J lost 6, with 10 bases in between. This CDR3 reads CASSLQQGNEQFF. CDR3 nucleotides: TGTGCCAGCTCACTGCAGCAGGGCAATGAGCAGTTCTTC.

The CDR3 sequence is CASSRQGSQPQHF. CDR3 coding DNA: TGTGCCAGCAGCCGACAGGGCAGTCAGCCCCAGCATTTT. V and J are TRBV28 and TRBJ1-5; 7 nucleotides agree with TRBD1. With 6 bases clipped from V and 6 bases from J, the junction kept 5 bases outside the gene matches. The V gene's germline CDR1 is MDHEN and CDR2 SYDVKM. CDR3 length equals 13 residues. Drawing the rest from reference TRBV28 and TRBJ1-5, the complete variable domain is DVKVTQSSRYLVKRTGEKVFLECVQDMDHENMFWYRQDPGLGLRLIYFSYDVKMKEKGDIPEGYSVSREKKERFSLILESASTNQTSMYLCASSRQGSQPQHFGDGTRLSIL.

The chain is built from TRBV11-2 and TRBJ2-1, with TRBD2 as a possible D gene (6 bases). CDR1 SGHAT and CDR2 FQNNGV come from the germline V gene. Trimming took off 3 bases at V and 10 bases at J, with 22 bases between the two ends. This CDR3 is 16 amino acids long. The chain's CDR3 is CASSFLGGTAPGEQFF. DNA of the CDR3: TGTGCCAGCAGCTTTTTGGGCGGGACCGCCCCCGGAGAGCAGTTCTTC.

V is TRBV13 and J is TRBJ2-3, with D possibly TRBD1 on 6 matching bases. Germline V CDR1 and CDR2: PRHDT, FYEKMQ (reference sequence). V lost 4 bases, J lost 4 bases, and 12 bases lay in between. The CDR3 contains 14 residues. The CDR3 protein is CASSSGQTADTQYF. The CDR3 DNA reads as TGTGCCAGCAGCTCAGGACAGACCGCAGATACGCAGTATTTT.

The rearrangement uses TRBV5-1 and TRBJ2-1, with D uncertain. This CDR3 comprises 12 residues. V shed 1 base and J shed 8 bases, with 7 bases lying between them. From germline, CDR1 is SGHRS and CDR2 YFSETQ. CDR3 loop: CASSLSGHEQFF. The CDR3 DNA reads TGCGCCAGCAGCTTGAGTGGCCATGAGCAGTTCTTC.

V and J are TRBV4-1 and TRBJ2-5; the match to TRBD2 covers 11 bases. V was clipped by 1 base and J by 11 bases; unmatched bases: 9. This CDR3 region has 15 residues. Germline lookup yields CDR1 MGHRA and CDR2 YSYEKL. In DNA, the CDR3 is TGCGCCAGCAGCCAAGCGGCACTAGCGGGAGAAGAGCAGTACTTC. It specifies CASSQAALAGEEQYF.

CDR3 sequence: CASSRDRNYEQYF. The CDR3 DNA is TGTGCCAGCAGTAGGGACAGGAACTACGAGCAGTACTTC. This chain connects TRBV6-6 to TRBJ2-7, with 8 bases aligning to TRBD1. CDR3 length: 13 residues. Trimming removed 5 bases from V and 3 bases from J; junction bases left unmatched: 3. Germline loops: CDR1 MNHNY, CDR2 SVGAGI (reference sequence).

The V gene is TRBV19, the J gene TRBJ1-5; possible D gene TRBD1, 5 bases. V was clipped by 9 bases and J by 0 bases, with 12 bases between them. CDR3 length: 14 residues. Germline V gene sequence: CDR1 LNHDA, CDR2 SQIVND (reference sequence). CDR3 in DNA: TGTGCCAGCCGGGGGGACGTTAGCAATCAGCCCCAGCATTTT. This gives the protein CASRGDVSNQPQHF.

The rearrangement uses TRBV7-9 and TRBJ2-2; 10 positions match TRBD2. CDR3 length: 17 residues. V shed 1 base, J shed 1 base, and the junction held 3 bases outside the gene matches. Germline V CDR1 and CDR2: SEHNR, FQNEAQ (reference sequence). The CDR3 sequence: CASSLVPSGGNTGELFF. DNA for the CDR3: TGTGCCAGCAGCTTAGTTCCTAGCGGGGGGAACACCGGGGAGCTGTTTTTT.

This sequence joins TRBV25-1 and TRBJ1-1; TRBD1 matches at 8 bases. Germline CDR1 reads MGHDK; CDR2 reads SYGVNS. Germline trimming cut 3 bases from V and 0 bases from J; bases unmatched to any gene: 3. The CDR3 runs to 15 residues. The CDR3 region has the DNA TGTGCCAGCAGTGACCGACAGGGGCTGAACACTGAAGCTTTCTTT. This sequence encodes CASSDRQGLNTEAFF.

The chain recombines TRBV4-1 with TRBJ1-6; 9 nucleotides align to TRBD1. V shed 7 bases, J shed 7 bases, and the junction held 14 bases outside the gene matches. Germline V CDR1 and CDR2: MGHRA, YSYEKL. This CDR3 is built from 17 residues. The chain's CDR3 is CASNLAADRGENSPLHF. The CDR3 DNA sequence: TGCGCCAGCAACCTTGCGGCAGACAGGGGGGAGAATTCACCCCTCCACTTT.